This T cell receptor (beta chain) derives from a study of cytomegalovirus exposure and HLA in healthy donors (dated 2017 in TCRdb). Regarding the complete study: An earlier analysis of more than 550 of the donors reported about 300 Gb of sequence data and 95 million to 140 million unique TCR beta sequences obtained from roughly 170 million T cells. About five DR-DQ haplotypes were treated as single units for association and clustering because of strong linkage in the cohort. Among the roughly 400 genotyped donors, about 85% belonged to the genetic ancestry cluster associated with self-reported Caucasian donors. Every repertoire in the discovery cohort had been generated on one and the same sequencing platform. The study used immunosequencing to profile the T cell repertoires of around 600 subjects and linked those repertoires to cytomegalovirus serostatus. HLA typing included class I and class II loci at four-digit resolution. Donor age, sex, ethnicity and CMV serostatus were collected together with the repertoire data. On average, 235,054 unique TCR beta nucleotide sequences were sequenced per donor among a few hundred genotyped donors of the cohort, with around 19% of those sequences being non-productive. The study was designed to test whether signatures of past pathogen exposure could be identified by cataloging public T cell receptors. To study patterns of TCR occurrence, a later analysis re-analyzed previously published TCR beta repertoires from hundreds of donors and added high-resolution HLA genotyping. An earlier analysis of more than 450 of the donors used high-throughput TCR beta sequencing to judge whether each TCR beta V gene segment behaved as functional or pseudogenic. The later analysis used no new phenotypic data to find candidate immune exposures, relying instead on TCR beta sequences and their occurrence across donors. Along with the approximately 700-subject first cohort, a separate validation cohort of over a hundred different subjects was used. The number of donors typed differed by locus, with about 629-630 for A, B, C, DRB1 and DQB1, 522 for DQA1, 606 for DPA1, and around 430 for DPB1. Roughly 300 gigabases of sequencing data and 70 million to 100 million unique TCR sequences were included in an early release covering roughly 600 HLA-typed donors. A later genetic analysis used genome-wide SNP genotypes for about 65% of the 666 donors, treating that subset as a discovery cohort. To predict cytomegalovirus infection status, the study combined high-throughput TCR immunosequencing, statistical association of individual TCRs with disease status, and machine learning.

The cohort was made up of 650 to 700 healthy bone marrow donors. All cohort members were sampled while nominally healthy, although unrecorded immune exposures were likely present. The donor tested CMV seropositive and was one of the 289 seropositive cohort members. A peripheral blood sample was collected from each donor, and TCR beta sequencing was performed on peripheral blood mononuclear cells. The Qiagen DNeasy Blood Extraction Kit was used to extract genomic DNA from the blood cell samples. In regard to this clone: Its antigen is still unknown. Nothing much larger sits one base from this clone, and base qualities are not available.

Overall study outcomes, separate from this receptor: A further reported finding was that TCR beta sequences accurately predicted the HLA-A and HLA-B alleles for most subjects in the first cohort. Because counts were too low, about 18 rarely observed V segments, including chromosome 9 orphons, were left out of the earlier analysis of 500 to 650 of the donors. Linkage disequilibrium might explain the correlated functional status among segregating V segments, but an unknown experimental factor could not be excluded. According to a later analysis, parvovirus B19, influenza, CMV and Epstein-Barr virus appeared linked to several top co-occurrence clusters. This cohort had only TCR beta chains sequenced, and the lack of alpha or paired-chain data limited which features could be detected. In an earlier analysis of a few hundred of the donors, most TCR beta V segments were observed in productive rearrangements about 87% or about 30% of the time, broadly matching IMGT annotations. A few of the identified cytomegalovirus-associated TCR beta chains were confirmed in vitro to be specific for cytomegalovirus antigens. Most TCR sequences were seen in very few donors, while some public TCRs were found in many individuals. Immune exposure information for the cohort was limited to CMV serostatus. The study gave a list of roughly 150 TCR beta chains associated with cytomegalovirus. In a later analysis, HLA-associated TCR beta chains showed more clonal expansion and lower generation probabilities than non-associated chains that were equally common. Specific HLA alleles were associated with 15,000 to 20,000 TCR beta sequences at a false discovery rate of 0.05 in a later analysis. A later analysis found that TCR association rates varied across HLA loci, with DRB1 alleles showing the most associated TCRs and HLA-C alleles the fewest. In a later genetic analysis, fewer N-insertions in productive TCRs were reported among donors in an Asian-associated ancestry cluster than the roughly 700-donor mean. Sequencing depth was assumed to be roughly uniform across donors in the presence/absence analyses, though that assumption may not hold. In a later analysis, most CMV-associated TCR beta chains were found to appear HLA-restricted, with HLA associations seemingly driven largely by CMV exposure. The authors suggested that the approach could potentially be extended to other disease states and immunological phenotypes. Strong co-occurrence of HLA alleles, especially DR and DQ, made assigning TCR associations to individual alleles difficult. The sequencing pipeline was judged likely to have produced a cluster of highly shared sequence variants as a technical artifact. Because HLA typing was unavailable for some donors at each locus, only the typed subset was used in association tests. In both the original and validation cohorts, the classifier was reported to diagnose cytomegalovirus status with high specificity and sensitivity. An association between a missense DCLRE1C variant and V-gene and J-gene trimming of TCR beta chains was found in a later genetic analysis and replicated in an independent cohort.

The library was produced with the immunoSEQ multiplex PCR assay. For the multiplex PCR, a mixture combining 60 forward primers for TCR Vbeta segments and 13 reverse primers for TCR Jbeta segments was used. A multiplex PCR assay on genomic DNA amplified the CDR3 region of rearranged TCR beta genes. On the Illumina HiSeq System, the amplified TCR beta libraries were sequenced as 87-base-pair reads. The original methods were these. Across the 700 or so repertoires, a later analysis counted 75 million to 90 million unique TCR beta chains, approximately 10 million of which were shared by at least two donors. To remove PCR and sequencing errors, raw reads were error-corrected and collapsed into unique sequences using a nearest-neighbor algorithm that merged closely related sequences. Alignment of CDR3 sequences to IMGT reference sequences was used to assign V, D and J gene segments. For a sequence to be retained, a match of at least six nucleotides to both a V gene segment and a J gene segment was required. A rearrangement counted as productive if the CDR3 had no stop codons and remained in frame with V and J, and every other rearrangement counted as non-productive. CDR3 was defined according to IMGT convention as the region running from the second conserved V-encoded cysteine to the conserved J-encoded phenylalanine. In an earlier analysis of more than 550 of the donors, sequences lacking an unambiguous match to a single V gene segment were excluded. An earlier analysis of fewer than 750 of the donors classified V segments as functional when productive rearrangements were above 56.7% and as segregating when the standard deviation between donors was above 5%. A statistical classification framework was built for diagnosing cytomegalovirus status from the catalog of TCR beta chain sequences. In a later analysis, V and J genes were assigned by comparing TCR nucleotide sequences against IMGT/GENE-DB human TR gene sequences. Using the TCRdist pipeline, a later analysis assigned CDR3 sequences along with most-parsimonious VDJ recombination scenarios. In a later analysis, every TCR beta chain was defined by the combination of its CDR3 amino acid sequence and its V-gene family, and reads without a unique V-gene family were dropped. As a way to deal with suspected cross-contamination and a sequencing artifact, a later analysis dropped 450 to 700 nucleotide sequences that were highly shared and had low generation probability. For each public chain, a later analysis derived a clonal expansion index from normalized ranks of inferred template counts within each repertoire. In a later analysis, generation probabilities were computed with a VDJ recombination model fitted to out-of-frame rearrangements, and the resulting probabilities were checked against IGoR. In a later analysis, hypergeometric tests were used to score TCR-TCR, TCR-HLA and TCR-CMV co-occurrence, with a repertoire-size bias correction applied to TCR pairs. To estimate false discovery rates, a later analysis permuted the HLA or CMV assignments 20 times. In a later analysis, co-occurring TCRs were grouped using DBSCAN, and TCRdist sequence similarity was added for clustering within HLA-allele-positive subsets. Co-occurrence clustering excluded repertoires with fewer than 30,000 or more than 120,000 public chains, plus five with anomalous nucleotide sharing. In its TCRdb copy, this immuneACCESS table keeps in-frame sequences only and misses some clones. Where compared with another copy, unresolved V genes explain less than half of these, and the others have no known cause. V, J and clone size reflect that table, while D and trimming were determined from the DNA. The sample includes about 160,000 clones, with roughly 80% observed a single time. The ten largest clones add up to 0.96% of the sample.

Specimen: PBMCs. This receptor was obtained from a girl aged 2 to 10 in good health and CMV-seropositive.

The nucleotide sequence is TGTGCCAGTAGTATGAGGGGCAGGGGAAAGACTGAAGCTTTCTTT. It is translated as CASSMRGRGKTEAFF. The chain joins TRBV19 to TRBJ1-1; TRBD1 could be the D gene, as 6 bases match. Taken from the germline V gene (reference sequence), the CDR1 and CDR2 loops are LNHDA and SQIVND. The CDR3 sequence holds 15 residues, the cysteine and phenylalanine included. Only the CDR3 region is kept as DNA, spanning 45 bases read in frame from base 1. Cut back by 3 bases and 5 bases, the V and J ends lie 16 bases apart.